The sequence of this TCR beta chain was determined in a study of OX40 agonist ivuxolimab in advanced cancers. At the level of the study: Patients got intravenous ivuxolimab at 0.01 to 10 mg/kg every 2 weeks. Study observations and caveats: On average, CD8+ T cells had more expanded clones than CD4+. Among the least clonally expanded were partial responders at 0.1-3.0 mg/kg.

Sampling times: baseline, cycle 4 day 1, cycle 7 day 1. Repertoires were generated with immunoSEQ multiplex PCR, while TCRdb's copy carries only in-frame clones and drops some. The data hold about 43,000 clones, with about 80% observed a single time. This clone was counted between two and nine times. No antigen is known for it. This TCR was sampled from an adult with an advanced solid tumor such as melanoma, head and neck, liver or kidney cancer. The sequencing used CD4+ or CD8+ T cells sorted from blood, collected in a trial of the OX40 agonist ivuxolimab.

CDR3 amino acids: CASRGGTEETQYF. The CDR3 DNA is TGTGCCAGTAGAGGGGGCACTGAAGAGACCCAGTACTTC. The chain couples TRBV19 to TRBJ2-5; TRBD1 matches at 7 bases. The CDR3 runs 13 residues. Germline lookup yields CDR1 LNHDA and CDR2 SQIVND (reference sequence). V was clipped by 6 bases and J by 3 bases; unmatched bases: 4.